This T cell receptor beta chain emerged from a study of T cell repertoires in cytomegalovirus infection. Study in general: Public TCR beta signatures indicated both CMV infection and matching HLA type.

With regard to this clonotype: Its antigen remains unidentified.

The study's findings and limits: It was HLA-C-restricted CMV-specific TCR beta clonotypes that dominated the response ex vivo.

The CDR3 covers 16 residues. CDR1 is SGHTA, CDR2 FQGNSA, per germline. V shed 1 base, J shed 2 bases, and the junction held 5 bases outside the gene matches. TCRdb itself ran the reads through MiXCR, one entry per CDR3 protein. This table has 250,000 to 400,000 distinct CDR3 sequences, 20% to 30% appearing once. The TCR originated in a human donor in good health (CMV status not recorded). Some clones in this sample may be carry-over from other donors' samples. The source was cultured PBMCs, collected from culture after CMV antigen stimulation. J is TRBJ2-1 and V is TRBV7-2, with 7 nucleotides matching TRBD2. CDR3 DNA: TGTGCCAGCAGCTTAGGTGGCGGGGGACCCTACAATGAGCAGTTCTTC. This codes for CASSLGGGGPYNEQFF.